The 24 T cell receptor beta chains below come from one sample, sequenced in a study of CD8 T cells in Susac syndrome (dated by TCRdb to 2018 to 2020). Libraries were prepared through the immunoSEQ multiplex PCR assay. RNA was extracted using the RNeasy kit, and roughly 0.45 to 1 ug of the RNA was reverse transcribed with random hexamers. TCRdb handled the public reads itself, with Q25 trimming in fastp and clone calling in MiXCR, and kept productive beta chains. Each entry is one CDR3 protein sequence, shown with its most common DNA and genes. The sample yields fewer than 85,000 distinct CDR3 sequences; around 93% were counted once. The ten largest make up 0.46% of the sample. The specimen was CD8+ T cells from PBMCs. These receptors were obtained from a human donor with Susac syndrome.

DNA of the CDR3: TGTGCCAGCAGCTTATGGCTAGCAGGAGGGCAAGCCAAAAACATTCAGTACTTC. Translated, it gives CASSLWLAGGQAKNIQYF. The chain employs TRBV13 and TRBJ2-4; D perhaps matches TRBD2 (6 bases). Trimming pared 2 bases from V and 0 bases from J, leaving 17 bases between. The CDR3 is made up of 18 amino acids. The germline CDR1 and CDR2 sequences are PRHDT and FYEKMQ (reference sequence). Full variable domain (rest looked up from reference TRBV13 and TRBJ2-4): AAGVIQSPRHLIKEKRETATLKCYPIPRHDTVYWYQQGPGQDPQFLISFYEKMQSDKGSIPDRFSAQQFSDYHSELNMSSLELGDSALYFCASSLWLAGGQAKNIQYFGAGTRLSVL.

This chain uses TRBV13 with TRBJ2-7; 7 bases match TRBD2. V gave up 4 bases and J gave up 3 bases; unmatched junction bases: 12. Per the germline V gene, CDR1 is PRHDT and CDR2 is FYEKMQ (reference sequence). The CDR3 covers 16 residues. The CDR3 sequence is CASSSRTVRENYEQYF. CDR3 in DNA: TGTGCCAGCAGCTCAAGGACCGTGCGGGAGAACTACGAGCAGTACTTC.

The chain combines TRBV29-1 with TRBJ2-2, with unresolved D. V was cut by 7 bases and J by 9 bases, with 18 bases left in between. This CDR3 has 13 amino acids. Germline V CDR1 and CDR2: SQVTM, ANQGSEA. The CDR3 protein is CSAQPSWGRELFF. CDR3 bases: TGCAGCGCCCAACCCTCTTGGGGTAGGGAGCTGTTTTTT.

The chain has TRBV29-1 and TRBJ1-3; 9 nucleotides match TRBD1. V lost 6 bases and J lost 0; bases outside the gene matches: 3. The germline CDR1 and CDR2 sequences are SQVTM and ANQGSEA. This CDR3 spans 14 amino acids. The CDR3 reads CSVGTGISGNTIYF. In nucleotides, the CDR3 is TGCAGCGTGGGGACAGGGATCTCTGGAAACACCATATATTTT.

The chain has TRBV4-1 and TRBJ2-5; D is unclear. Trimming removed 2 bases at V and 2 bases at J, with 6 bases between. The CDR3 runs to 13 residues. Germline CDR1 and CDR2: MGHRA and YSYEKL. This CDR3 is CASSQHLQETQYF. DNA for the CDR3: TGCGCCAGCAGCCAACACTTACAAGAGACCCAGTACTTC.

V and J are TRBV29-1 and TRBJ2-2; the D gene is possibly TRBD2 (5 bases). Trimming shortened V by 7 bases and J by 6 bases, and 15 bases separated the two germline ends. CDR3 length: 13 amino acids. In germline, CDR1 is SQVTM, CDR2 ANQGSEA. This CDR3 reads CSASRGCPGELFF. CDR3 coding DNA: TGCAGCGCCTCGAGAGGGTGTCCCGGGGAGCTGTTTTTT.

The chain employs TRBV4-1 and TRBJ2-2, with D possibly being TRBD2 (6 bases). This CDR3 has 14 amino acids. Per germline, CDR1 MGHRA and CDR2 YSYEKL. V dropped 8 bases and J dropped 2 bases, with 12 bases sitting between them. The CDR3 protein is CASQGTLNTGELFF. Here the CDR3 DNA reads TGCGCCAGCCAAGGGACTCTAAACACCGGGGAGCTGTTTTTT.

V gene TRBV9 combines with J gene TRBJ2-4; TRBD1 matches at 7 bases. Germline V CDR1 and CDR2: SGDLS, YYNGEE. J gave up 4 bases and V 2 bases, and 6 bases lay outside the gene matches. The CDR3 has 15 residues. As DNA, the CDR3 is TGTGCCAGCAGCGTTGCCGGGACAGAGAAAAACATTCAGTACTTC. Translating gives CASSVAGTEKNIQYF.

The J gene is TRBJ2-5, the V gene TRBV2, with 7 bases identical to TRBD1. The V gene's germline CDR1 is SNHLY and CDR2 FYNNEI. The CDR3 spans 14 residues. Germline trimming cut 4 bases from V and 3 bases from J; bases unmatched to any gene: 5. The CDR3 reads CASSARDSEETQYF. DNA for the CDR3: TGTGCCAGCAGTGCACGGGACAGCGAAGAGACCCAGTACTTC.

The gene calls are TRBV5-4 and TRBJ2-1; tentatively, D is TRBD2 (7 bases). With 2 bases removed from V and 11 bases from J, the gap between germline ends came to 11 bases. Per germline, CDR1 SGHNT and CDR2 YYREEE (reference sequence). The CDR3 contains 12 residues. The chain's CDR3 is CASSLGGGQQFF. The DNA for the CDR3 is TGTGCCAGCAGCTTAGGGGGGGGCCAGCAGTTCTTC.

The gene calls are TRBV19 and TRBJ2-7; 7 bases fit TRBD1. The germline V gene has CDR1 LNHDA and CDR2 SQIVND (reference sequence). The CDR3 is 16 amino acids. Unmatched junction bases numbered 10, after V lost 5 bases and J lost 0 bases. CDR3 coding DNA: TGTGCCAGTAGTGCCATGACAGGGTCCTTCTCCTACGAGCAGTACTTC. Translated, it gives CASSAMTGSFSYEQYF.

V is TRBV9 and J is TRBJ2-1; TRBD2 aligns across 9 bases. The CDR3 totals 17 residues. Germline CDR1 reads SGDLS; CDR2 reads YYNGEE. J lost 8 bases, V lost 3 bases, and 15 bases had no gene match. The CDR3 nucleotides are TGTGCCAGCAGCGGACTTAGCGGGAGTATTTCAATCCATGAGCAGTTCTTC. Protein: CASSGLSGSISIHEQFF. Together with reference TRBV9 and TRBJ2-1, the CDR3 gives the full variable domain: DSGVTQTPKHLITATGQRVTLRCSPRSGDLSVYWYQQSLDQGLQFLIQYYNGEERAKGNILERFSAQQFPDLHSELNLSSLELGDSALYFCASSGLSGSISIHEQFFGPGTRLTVL.

V gene TRBV5-6 combines with J gene TRBJ1-2; 9 nucleotides match TRBD1. CDR1 is SGHDT and CDR2 is YYEEEE in the germline V gene. The length of the CDR3 is 13 residues. The J segment lost 7 bases and the V segment lost 0 bases, leaving 1 base of the junction unmatched. The CDR3 reads CASSLGTGVGYTF. DNA of the CDR3: TGTGCCAGCAGCTTGGGGACAGGGGTTGGCTACACCTTC.

V gene TRBV27 combines with J gene TRBJ1-4; tentative D call: TRBD1 (6 bases). The CDR3 is made up of 15 amino acids. V was clipped by 6 bases and J by 5 bases, with 16 bases between them. The germline V gene has CDR1 MNHEY and CDR2 SMNVEV (reference sequence). The CDR3 loop is CASSRTAFLNEKLFF. In nucleotides, the CDR3 is TGTGCCAGCAGCCGGACAGCGTTCTTAAATGAAAAACTGTTTTTT.

V gene TRBV5-6 combines with J gene TRBJ2-1; D remains unclear. There are 13 residues in the CDR3. Trimming removed 0 bases at V and 12 bases at J, with 13 bases between. Germline-derived CDR1 and CDR2 are SGHDT and YYEEEE. Here the CDR3 DNA reads TGTGCCAGCAGCTTGGGGTCGGAGTATGGGCAGTTCTTC. Translated, it gives CASSLGSEYGQFF.

The V gene is TRBV10-3, the J gene TRBJ2-7; D possibly corresponds to TRBD2 (6 bases). CDR1 and CDR2 from the germline V gene are ENHRY and SYGVKD. Trimming removed 2 bases from V and 6 bases from J, with 11 bases in between. This CDR3 is 13 amino acids long. For the CDR3, the DNA is TGTGCCATCAGTGAGCCGGGGGTATCCGAGCAGTACTTC. Amino acid sequence: CAISEPGVSEQYF.

This rearrangement joins TRBV6-1 to TRBJ2-1, with no clear D. V shed 5 bases and J shed 6 bases, with 17 bases lying between them. The germline V gene encodes CDR1 MNHNS and CDR2 SASEGT. The CDR3 consists of 15 residues. CDR3 in amino acids: CASSQSGESPNEQFF. In nucleotides, the CDR3 is TGTGCCAGCAGTCAATCCGGCGAGTCCCCCAATGAGCAGTTCTTC.

Here the CDR3 DNA reads TGTGCCAGCAGCGGGGGGGTTGGAACCTTCACAGATACGCAGTATTTT. Protein product: CASSGGVGTFTDTQYF. The V call is TRBV9, the J call TRBJ2-3, with D possibly TRBD2 on 6 matching bases. Trimming pared 3 bases from V and 2 bases from J, leaving 16 bases between. The CDR3 spans 16 residues. Germline CDR1 SGDLS, CDR2 YYNGEE.

The chain carries TRBV13 and TRBJ2-1, with TRBD2 matching over 8 bases. CDR1 and CDR2 from the germline V gene are PRHDT and FYEKMQ (reference sequence). The CDR3 is 14 residues long. After removal of 6 bases from V and 10 bases from J, the junction contained 11 bases not matched to a gene. CDR3 DNA: TGTGCCAGCAGTTGGGTCGGGGGGGGAAGGGAGCAGTTCTTC. Encoded protein: CASSWVGGGREQFF.

V gene TRBV20-1 combines with J gene TRBJ2-7; D unclear. V was clipped by 7 bases and J by 2 bases, with 12 bases between them. Germline loops: CDR1 DFQATT, CDR2 SNEGSKA (reference sequence). The CDR3 covers 12 residues. CDR3 in DNA: TGCAGTGTAAAGGGAATACCCTACGAGCAGTACTTC. The encoded protein is CSVKGIPYEQYF.

This chain links TRBV24-1 with TRBJ2-1; no firm D call. Germline CDR1 KGHDR, CDR2 SFDVKD. The V end lost 4 bases, the J end lost 8 bases, and 8 bases lay between the germline ends. The CDR3 length is 12 residues. In DNA form, the CDR3 reads TGTGCCACCAGTGACCTAACGGATGAGCAGTTCTTC. It specifies CATSDLTDEQFF.

V and J are TRBV4-3 and TRBJ1-2, with 9 bases aligning to TRBD1. In germline, CDR1 is LGHNA, CDR2 YSLEER. The junction had 5 bases not matched to a gene; V was cut back by 5 bases and J by 4 bases. This CDR3 has 14 amino acids. The DNA of the CDR3 is TGCGCCAGCAGCTCTACAGGGGGCGGCTATGGCTACACCTTC. This gives the protein CASSSTGGGYGYTF.

This clonotype was seen just once. The chain has TRBV5-6 and TRBJ2-1; 8 nucleotides agree with TRBD1. Germline V gives CDR1 SGHDT, CDR2 YYEEEE. CDR3 length equals 15 residues. J gave up 4 bases and V 4 bases, and 7 bases lay outside the gene matches. The CDR3 nucleotides are TGTGCCAGCAGCGGGGGGACAGGCACTTACAATGAGCAGTTCTTC. Its protein product is CASSGGTGTYNEQFF. The whole variable domain, remainder taken from reference TRBV5-6 and TRBJ2-1, is DAGVTQSPTHLIKTRGQQVTLRCSPKSGHDTVSWYQQALGQGPQFIFQYYEEEERQRGNFPDRFSGHQFPNYSSELNVNALLLGDSALYLCASSGGTGTYNEQFFGPGTRLTVL.

J is TRBJ2-3 and V is TRBV15, with a weak D call TRBD2 (5 bases). CDR3 length: 16 amino acids. CDR1 is LNHNV, CDR2 YYDKDF, per germline (reference sequence). Trimming removed 4 bases at V and 4 bases at J, with 18 bases between. DNA for the CDR3: TGTGCCACCAGCATCAGACTCCTAGGAGGCCCAGATACGCAGTATTTT. It specifies CATSIRLLGGPDTQYF.